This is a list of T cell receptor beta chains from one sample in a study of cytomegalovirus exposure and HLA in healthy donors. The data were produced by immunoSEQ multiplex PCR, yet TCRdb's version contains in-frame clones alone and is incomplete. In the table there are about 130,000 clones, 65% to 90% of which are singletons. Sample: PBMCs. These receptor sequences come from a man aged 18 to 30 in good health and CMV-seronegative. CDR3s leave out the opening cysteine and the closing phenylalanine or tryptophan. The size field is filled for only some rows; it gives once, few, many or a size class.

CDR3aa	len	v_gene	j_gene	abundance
ASSYRGATDTQY	12	TRBV5-1	TRBJ2-3	.
ASSFGRGYTEAF	12	TRBV5-1	TRBJ1-1	.
ASSESAGGNSPLH	13	TRBV6-1	TRBJ1-6	.
ASSTSTGINEQF	12	TRBV10-2	TRBJ2-1	.
ASKTGNTGELF	11	TRBV6-1	TRBJ2-2	.
ATSIDRTRDYEQY	13	TRBV15	TRBJ2-7	.
ASSAGGRGRGGTEAF	15	TRBV9	TRBJ1-1	.
AINKGLAGGQETQY	14	TRBV10-3	TRBJ2-5	.
ASSLRKTSGGDTQY	14	TRBV28	TRBJ2-3	few
ASSLGQGVGSPLH	13	TRBV5-4	TRBJ1-6	.
ASSLYAGDYSNQPQH	15	TRBV27	TRBJ1-5	.
ASSYVGPYGYT	11	TRBV6-5	TRBJ1-2	.
ASSPSRLGYGYT	12	TRBV2	TRBJ1-2	.
ASSSPHGQTYEQY	13	TRBV28	TRBJ2-7	.
ASSPRPDGLVQF	12	TRBV4-2	TRBJ2-1	.
ASSFTGGNTEAF	12	TRBV5-5	TRBJ1-1	.
AWSPLGRSYNEQF	13	TRBV30	TRBJ2-1	.
ASSHRVGGWSYNEQF	15	TRBV13	TRBJ2-1	.
ATTTGSAEAF	10	TRBV19	TRBJ1-1	.
ASDNFQETQY	10	TRBV2	TRBJ2-5	few
ASSDSGTAGSGYT	13	TRBV6-4	TRBJ1-2	.
ASGIGTLYEQY	11	TRBV6-5	TRBJ2-7	.
ASSRRDNEQF	10	TRBV6-5	TRBJ2-1	.
ASSYYPSPRVTDTQY	15	TRBV4-3	TRBJ2-3	.
ASSSAHRGETYEQY	14	TRBV7-2	TRBJ2-7	.